What follows describes a single T cell receptor (beta chain). Its cognate antigen is unknown. The PCR ran on 60 Vbeta and 13 Jbeta primers. Profiled with immunoSEQ multiplex PCR; TCRdb holds only in-frame clones, not every one. This repertoire includes roughly 220,000 clones. This CDR3 spans 12 amino acids. Per the germline V gene, CDR1 is LNHDA and CDR2 is SQIVND (reference sequence). Deletions cut 5 bases from V and 3 bases from J, with 8 bases between. These data originate in a study of cytomegalovirus exposure and HLA in healthy donors. Notes on the study in general: Some segments of the V type, notably TRBV6-2 and TRBV6-3, were excluded as indistinguishable. Certain sequence variants were highly shared and formed a cluster, and this cluster was likely a sequencing artifact.

The origin of this receptor is a girl aged 2 to 10 in good health and CMV-seropositive. Sequencing was carried out using PBMCs. The chain links TRBV19 to TRBJ2-7; TRBD1 is a possible D gene (6 bases). The CDR3 region has the DNA TGTGCCAGTAGTGGACAGTTCTACGAGCAGTACTTC. This codes for CASSGQFYEQYF.